This passage covers 21 T cell receptor beta chains from one sample sequenced in a study of T cell clonality in common variable immunodeficiency. Assay: immunoSEQ multiplex PCR; the TCRdb copy retains only in-frame clones and omits some. The record shows 40,000 to 65,000 clones for this sample, with no singletons present. Sequencing input: peripheral blood mononuclear cells. These receptor sequences come from a person aged 18-70 years in good health.

In this sample, this clone turned up many times. The sequence runs out 3 residues before the end of the CDR3; the remainder is reconstructed from the germline J gene. This chain joins TRBV18 and TRBJ2-5; 9 positions agree with TRBD2. The CDR3 is 14 residues long. Per the germline V gene, CDR1 is KGHSH and CDR2 is LQKENI. The J segment lost 4 bases and the V segment lost 2 bases, leaving 2 bases of the junction unmatched. This chain's CDR3 is CASSPAGGPETQYF. The CDR3 DNA, read in part, is TGTGCCAGCTCACCAGCGGGAGGGCCAGAGACC.

This clone was seen ten or more times. The DNA ends 3 residues before the CDR3 does, and the rest of the CDR3 is filled in from the germline J gene. The chain couples TRBV6-2 or TRBV6-3 to TRBJ1-2; TRBD1 aligns across 7 bases. The CDR3 has 13 amino acids. The V gene's germline CDR1 is MNHEY and CDR2 SVGEGT. Germline trimming cut 6 bases from V and 5 bases from J; bases unmatched to any gene: 6. CDR3 DNA, as far as it was read: TGTGCCAGCAGCATGGGACAGATGTATGGC. Translated: CASSMGQMYG. The full CDR3 is CASSMGQMYGYTF.

This clone appeared many times. The read gets to within 3 residues of the CDR3 end, and the germline J gene fills in the rest. V is TRBV6-2 or TRBV6-3 and J is TRBJ1-1; D not certain. V lost 7 bases, J lost 0 bases, and 21 bases lay in between. The CDR3 has 17 residues. Germline CDR1 MNHEY, CDR2 SVGEGT. This chain's CDR3 is CASTPLVRSVLNTEAFF. CDR3 bases read: TGTGCCAGCACCCCGCTGGTTCGGTCGGTTTTGAACACTGAA.

This clone occurred many times. The CDR3 end is not reached by the read, which stops 3 residues before it; the germline J gene fills it in. The rearrangement links TRBV18 to TRBJ2-7; no firm D call. With 0 bases removed from V and 3 bases from J, the gap between germline ends came to 6 bases. The CDR3 has 13 residues. Germline lookup yields CDR1 KGHSH and CDR2 LQKENI. CDR3 DNA, as far as it was read: TGTGCCAGCTCACCACCGGGCCTCTACGAG. Its protein product is CASSPPGLYE. In full, the CDR3 is CASSPPGLYEQYF.

This clone was seen many times. The CDR3 end falls 3 residues outside the read, so it is completed with the germline J gene. The chain carries TRBV5-6 and TRBJ2-3, with TRBD1 as a possible D gene (6 bases). Germline CDR1 reads SGHDT; CDR2 reads YYEEEE. The CDR3 is made up of 15 amino acids. The CDR3 bases that were read are TGTGCCAGCAGCTACCTGACAGGACCGGCGGAGACG. This codes for CASSYLTGPAET. The full CDR3 protein is CASSYLTGPAETQYF.

This clone was picked up many times. The sequenced CDR3 bases are TGCAGTGCTAGAACTGGCGGGAGCACAGATACG. It specifies CSARTGGSTDT. The full-length CDR3 reads as CSARTGGSTDTQYF. The chain is built from TRBV20-1 and TRBJ2-3; D possibly corresponds to TRBD2 (5 bases). From the germline J gene comes the end of the CDR3, since the read stops 3 residues before it. V was trimmed by 2 bases and J by 0 bases, leaving 9 bases between them. CDR3 length: 14 residues. The germline gives CDR1 DFQATT, CDR2 SNEGSKA (reference sequence).

In this sample, this clone turned up many times. CDR3 sequence reads: CASSPTQGARGNQPQHF. The part of the CDR3 DNA that was read is TGTGCCAGCTCACCAACACAGGGGGCGCGGGGCAATCAGCCC. This chain uses TRBV18 with TRBJ1-5; 9 nucleotides match TRBD1. The sequenced fragment ends 3 residues before the CDR3 boundary, so the rest is inferred from the germline J gene. The CDR3 has 17 amino acids. CDR1 is KGHSH and CDR2 is LQKENI in the germline V gene. The junction had 7 bases not matched to a gene; V was cut back by 2 bases and J by 2 bases.

Points on this clone: The CDR3 end lies 3 residues beyond the end of the read and is filled in from the germline J gene. This sequence joins TRBV7-2 and TRBJ2-1; D perhaps matches TRBD2 (6 bases). The germline V gene has CDR1 SGHTA and CDR2 FQGNSA. V shed 3 bases and J shed 6 bases, with 15 bases lying between them. The CDR3 has 15 residues. CDR3 bases read: TGTGCCAGCAGCTTTCACGGGACTGAGGGCAATGAG. Its protein is CASSFHGTEGNE. The whole CDR3 region reads CASSFHGTEGNEQFF.

This clone ranks as medium-sized. With the read ending 3 residues before the CDR3 end, the germline J gene is used to fill in that end. The gene calls are TRBV29-1 and TRBJ2-7, with 11 bases lining up with TRBD1. The CDR3 is 12 residues long. Losses at the gene ends were 7 bases for V and 6 bases for J; bases not matched to a gene: 5. Per germline, CDR1 SQVTM and CDR2 ANQGSEA. CDR3 loop: CSGVDRGREQYF. CDR3 bases read: TGCAGCGGGGTGGACAGGGGGCGCGAG.

This clone was seen repeatedly, ten times or more. The observed sequence ends 3 residues before the CDR3 terminus, with the missing tail filled in from the germline J gene. The J gene is TRBJ1-2, the V gene TRBV20-1, with TRBD1 matching over 7 bases. The CDR3 loop spans 14 amino acids. The J segment lost 0 bases and the V segment lost 3 bases, leaving 4 bases of the junction unmatched. Germline V gives CDR1 DFQATT, CDR2 SNEGSKA (reference sequence). The sequenced part of the CDR3 DNA is TGCAGTGCTAGTCTGACAGGGCCTAACTATGGC. This gives the protein CSASLTGPNYG. From start to end, the CDR3 is CSASLTGPNYGYTF.

This clone was seen many times. Coverage ceases 3 residues before the CDR3 finishes, and the germline J gene fills in the end. The chain is built from TRBV13 and TRBJ2-7; 7 bases are shared with TRBD1. V shed 0 bases, J shed 3 bases, and the junction held 8 bases outside the gene matches. CDR3 length: 16 amino acids. CDR1 and CDR2 (germline): PRHDT, FYEKMQ (reference sequence). The CDR3 spells CASSLGMRDSYYEQYF. Incomplete CDR3 DNA: TGTGCCAGCAGCTTAGGGATGAGGGACAGTTACTACGAG.

This clone was seen ten or more times. The read gets to within 3 residues of the CDR3 end, and the germline J gene fills in the rest. The rearrangement joins TRBV19 to TRBJ2-3; 8 bases fit TRBD1. The germline CDR1 and CDR2 sequences are LNHDA and SQIVND (reference sequence). V shed 1 base, J shed 5 bases, and the junction held 8 bases outside the gene matches. The length of the CDR3 is 16 residues. CDR3 in amino acids: CASSIAQGARVDTQYF. The sequenced part of the CDR3 DNA is TGTGCCAGTAGTATAGCCCAGGGGGCGCGGGTAGATACG.

In its sample, this clone was seen many times. The read gets to within 3 residues of the CDR3 end, and the germline J gene fills in the rest. The chain combines TRBV29-1 with TRBJ1-2, with 8 bases lining up with TRBD1. The germline CDR1 and CDR2 sequences are SQVTM and ANQGSEA. The CDR3 runs 14 residues. V was clipped by 6 bases and J by 6 bases; unmatched bases: 12. The CDR3 sequence is CSVETGQGKDGYTF. The CDR3 DNA, read in part, is TGCAGCGTGGAAACTGGACAGGGAAAAGATGGC.

Ten or more counts support this clone. The read halts 3 residues ahead of the CDR3 end, with the missing end drawn from the germline J gene. V usage is TRBV18 and J usage is TRBJ2-3; TRBD2 matches 9 bases. The CDR3 has 15 residues. Germline lookup yields CDR1 KGHSH and CDR2 LQKENI. V trimming: 3 bases; J trimming: 2 bases; junction bases outside the gene matches: 3. CDR3 bases read: TGTGCCAGCTCACCGACTAGCGGCTCCACAGATACG. Translation: CASSPTSGSTDT. The whole CDR3 region reads CASSPTSGSTDTQYF.

The table lists this clone with many counts. The missing CDR3 end, 3 residues past where the read stops, is filled in from the germline J gene. V is TRBV5-1 and J is TRBJ2-5; perhaps TRBD2 as D (5 bases). V was cut by 0 bases and J by 7 bases, with 22 bases left in between. There are 17 residues in the CDR3. Germline CDR1 is SGHRS and CDR2 is YFSETQ. CDR3 DNA (partial): TGCGCCAGCAGCTTGGGAGTAGATGGGCAGGACGCGGGGACC. As protein: CASSLGVDGQDAGT. The whole CDR3 is CASSLGVDGQDAGTQYF. Full variable domain (outside the CDR3, taken from reference TRBV5-1 and TRBJ2-5): KAGVTQTPRYLIKTRGQQVTLSCSPISGHRSVSWYQQTPGQGLQFLFEYFSETQRNKGNFPGRFSGRQFSNSRSEMNVSTLELGDSALYLCASSLGVDGQDAGTQYFGPGTRLLVL.

This clone was detected ten times or more. The read halts 3 residues ahead of the CDR3 end, with the missing end drawn from the germline J gene. This chain uses TRBV7-9 with TRBJ1-6; TRBD1 matches at 9 bases. The CDR3 has 14 amino acids. The ends lost 7 bases at V and 8 bases at J; junction bases unmatched: 6. From germline, CDR1 is SEHNR and CDR2 FQNEAQ (reference sequence). CDR3 amino acids: CASTPDRGHSPLHF. The covered CDR3 bases are TGTGCCAGCACCCCGGACAGGGGACATTCACCC.

This clone was observed many times. The CDR3 end falls 3 residues outside the read, so it is completed with the germline J gene. The chain joins TRBV18 to TRBJ1-6; 8 nucleotides agree with TRBD1. Trimming at V came to 3 bases and at J to 0 bases, leaving 4 bases not matched to a gene. Germline V gene sequence: CDR1 KGHSH, CDR2 LQKENI. The length of the CDR3 is 17 residues. The CDR3 here is CASSPLGQGSYNSPLHF. CDR3 DNA, as far as it was read: TGTGCCAGCTCACCTCTAGGACAGGGCTCCTATAATTCACCC.

This clone was recorded a few times. The read terminates 3 residues ahead of where the CDR3 ends, so the germline J gene completes it. V usage is TRBV7-6 and J usage is TRBJ1-2; D perhaps matches TRBD1 (6 bases). The CDR3 runs 15 residues. CDR1 SGHVS and CDR2 FNYEAQ come from the germline V gene. Partial CDR3 DNA: TGTGCCAGCAGCTCCGGGACACCGAGGACAGATACC. Amino acids: CASSSGTPRTDT. The complete CDR3 reads CASSSGTPRTDTYTF.

This clone was counted a few times. The CDR3 end lies 3 residues beyond the end of the read and is filled in from the germline J gene. This sequence joins TRBV18 and TRBJ1-1; D is unresolved. The CDR3 is 15 residues long. Germline CDR1 is KGHSH and CDR2 is LQKENI. Trimming pared 3 bases from V and 4 bases from J, leaving 15 bases between. CDR3 DNA, as far as it was read: TGTGCCAGCTCACCCACTCGAGCTAAATTCACTGAA. Its protein product is CASSPTRAKFTE. The whole CDR3 sequence reads CASSPTRAKFTEAFF.

This clone has at least ten counts. The covered CDR3 bases are TGTGCCAGCTCACCACGGGTGACAGGGGGCTCCTACGAG. Amino acids: CASSPRVTGGSYE. The whole CDR3 protein reads CASSPRVTGGSYEQYF. The rearrangement uses TRBV18 and TRBJ2-7, with 9 bases fitting TRBD1. With the read ending 3 residues before the CDR3 end, the germline J gene is used to fill in that end. Germline CDR1 and CDR2: KGHSH and LQKENI. Trimming cost V 1 base and J 0 bases; bases outside gene matches: 4. The CDR3 spans 16 residues.

This clone was picked up many times. The read terminates 3 residues ahead of where the CDR3 ends, so the germline J gene completes it. The chain combines TRBV5-8 with TRBJ1-2; D unclear. Germline CDR1 reads SGHTS; CDR2 reads YDEGEE. This CDR3 is built from 14 residues. Deletions cut 0 bases from V and 7 bases from J, with 13 bases between. This CDR3 is CASSLGLRVGGYTF. The sequenced part of the CDR3 DNA is TGTGCCAGCAGCTTGGGACTTCGAGTTGGTGGC.